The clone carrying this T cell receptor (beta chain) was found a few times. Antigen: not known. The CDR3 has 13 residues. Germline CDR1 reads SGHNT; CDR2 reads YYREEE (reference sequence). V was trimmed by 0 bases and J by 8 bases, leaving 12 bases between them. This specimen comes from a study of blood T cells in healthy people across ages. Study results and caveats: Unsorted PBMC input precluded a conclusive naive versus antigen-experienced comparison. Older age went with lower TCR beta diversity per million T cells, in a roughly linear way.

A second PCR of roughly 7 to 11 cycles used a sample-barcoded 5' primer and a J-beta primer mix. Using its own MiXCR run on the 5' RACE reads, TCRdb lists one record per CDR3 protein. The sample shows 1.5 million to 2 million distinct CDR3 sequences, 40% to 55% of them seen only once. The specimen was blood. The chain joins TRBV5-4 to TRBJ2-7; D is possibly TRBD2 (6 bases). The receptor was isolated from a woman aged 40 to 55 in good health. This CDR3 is CASSLAAGKQQYF. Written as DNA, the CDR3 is TGTGCCAGCAGCTTGGCCGCGGGGAAACAGCAGTACTTC.